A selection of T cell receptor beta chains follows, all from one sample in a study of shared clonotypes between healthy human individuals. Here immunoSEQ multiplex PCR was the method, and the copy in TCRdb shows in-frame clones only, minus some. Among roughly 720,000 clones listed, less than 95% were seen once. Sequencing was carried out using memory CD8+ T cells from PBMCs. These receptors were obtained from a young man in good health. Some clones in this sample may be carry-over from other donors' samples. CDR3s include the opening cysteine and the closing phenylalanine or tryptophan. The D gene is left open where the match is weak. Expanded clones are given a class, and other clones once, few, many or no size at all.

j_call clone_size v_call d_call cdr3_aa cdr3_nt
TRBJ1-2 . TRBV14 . CASSPARGPGGYGYTF TGTGCCAGCAGCCCCGCCCGGGGGCCCGGCGGCTATGGCTACACCTTC
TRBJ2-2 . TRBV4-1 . CASSRGSGELFF TGCGCCAGCAGCCGGGGTTCCGGGGAGCTGTTTTTT
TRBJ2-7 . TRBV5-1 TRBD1 CASSPDRGYASYEQYF TGCGCCAGCAGTCCAGACAGGGGGTACGCATCCTACGAGCAGTACTTC
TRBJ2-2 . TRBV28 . CASSPRRMRDTGELFF TGTGCCAGCAGTCCGCGGCGGATGAGGGACACCGGGGAGCTGTTTTTT
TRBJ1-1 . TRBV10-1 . CARRRGEAFF TGCGCCAGGAGACGGGGCGAAGCTTTCTTT
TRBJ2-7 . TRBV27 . CASSPLAELPEYEQYF TGTGCCAGCAGTCCCTTAGCGGAGCTCCCGGAATACGAGCAGTACTTC
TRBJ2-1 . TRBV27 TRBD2 CASSFGTSAYNEQFF TGTGCCAGCAGTTTCGGGACTAGCGCTTACAATGAGCAGTTCTTC
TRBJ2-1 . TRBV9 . CASSERGAYNEQFF TGTGCCAGCAGCGAAAGGGGGGCCTACAATGAGCAGTTCTTC
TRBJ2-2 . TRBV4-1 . CASSPGLGPGELFF TGCGCCAGCAGCCCGGGCTTAGGGCCCGGGGAGCTGTTTTTT
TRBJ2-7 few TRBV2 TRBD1 CASSEAGGQGSYEQYF TGTGCCAGCAGTGAAGCCGGGGGACAGGGGTCCTACGAGCAGTACTTC
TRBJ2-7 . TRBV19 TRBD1 CASSAGTGTYEQYF TGTGCCAGTAGCGCCGGGACAGGGACCTACGAGCAGTACTTC
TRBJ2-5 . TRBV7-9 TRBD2 CASRGELAGRETQYF TGTGCCAGCAGGGGGGAGCTAGCGGGAAGAGAGACCCAGTACTTC
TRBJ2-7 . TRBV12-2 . CASRLSTVLPCYEQYF TGTGCAAGTCGCTTATCAACGGTCCTACCTTGCTACGAGCAGTACTTC
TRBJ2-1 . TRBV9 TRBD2 CASSVVGTSFYEQFF TGTGCCAGCAGCGTAGTAGGGACTAGTTTTTATGAGCAGTTCTTC
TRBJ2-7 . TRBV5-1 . CASRAGRGNEQYF TGCGCCAGCAGGGCGGGGCGGGGTAACGAGCAGTACTTC
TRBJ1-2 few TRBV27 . CASSSGHGYTF TGTGCCAGCAGTTCCGGACACGGCTACACCTTC
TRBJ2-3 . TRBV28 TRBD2 CASSLVAGDDRTSGRRRADTQYF TGTGCCAGCAGTTTAGTGGCGGGGGATGATCGGACTAGCGGGAGGAGGAGGGCAGATACGCAGTATTTT
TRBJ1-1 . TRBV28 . CASSLRAESEAFF TGTGCCAGCAGTTTAAGGGCAGAGTCTGAAGCTTTCTTT
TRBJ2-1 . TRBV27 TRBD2 CASSPGGRAFYNEQFF TGTGCCAGCTCTCCCGGCGGGAGGGCCTTCTACAATGAGCAGTTCTTC
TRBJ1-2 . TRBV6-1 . CASSEAADFNYGYTF TGTGCCAGCAGTGAAGCCGCAGACTTTAACTATGGCTACACCTTC
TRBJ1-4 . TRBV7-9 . CASSLGATHNEKLFF TGTGCCAGCAGCTTAGGGGCCACTCACAATGAAAAACTGTTTTTT
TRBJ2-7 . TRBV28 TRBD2 CASRASGAVEQYF TGTGCCAGCAGGGCTAGCGGGGCCGTCGAGCAGTACTTC
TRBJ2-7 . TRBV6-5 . CASSYSQGSYEQYF TGTGCCAGCAGTTACTCCCAGGGTTCCTACGAGCAGTACTTC
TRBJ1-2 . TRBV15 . CATSKPTLDSKFF TGTGCCACCAGCAAGCCCACTTTAGACTCAAAGTTCTTC
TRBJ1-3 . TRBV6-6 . CASSIRRRKGNTIYF TGTGCCAGCAGTATCCGGAGGCGAAAGGGAAACACCATATATTTT
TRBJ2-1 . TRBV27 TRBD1 CASSLTGGNEQFF TGTGCCAGCAGTTTGACAGGGGGCAATGAGCAGTTCTTC
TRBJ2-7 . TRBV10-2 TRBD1 CASSESTRTGSSYEQYF TGCGCCAGCAGTGAGTCGACCCGGACAGGGAGCTCCTACGAGCAGTACTTC
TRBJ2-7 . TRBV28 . CASSDRQERSSYEQYF TGTGCCAGCAGTGACCGACAGGAGAGAAGCTCCTACGAGCAGTACTTC
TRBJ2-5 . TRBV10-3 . CAISYNREETQYF TGTGCCATCTCTTACAACAGGGAAGAGACCCAGTACTTC
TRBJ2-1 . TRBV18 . CASSPDRSSYNEQFF TGTGCCAGCTCCCCTGACAGGAGCTCCTACAATGAGCAGTTCTTC
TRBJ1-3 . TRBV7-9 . CASSFSRGRQASSGNTIYF TGTGCCAGCAGCTTTTCCAGAGGTCGACAGGCGTCCTCTGGAAACACCATATATTTT
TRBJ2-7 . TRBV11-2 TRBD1 CASSLRGQPSYEQYF TGTGCCAGCAGCCTTCGGGGACAGCCTTCCTACGAGCAGTACTTC
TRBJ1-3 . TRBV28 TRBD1 CASSLLQGTFFSGNTIYF TGTGCCAGCAGTTTACTACAGGGGACATTCTTCTCTGGAAACACCATATATTTT
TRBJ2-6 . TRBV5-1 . CASSLGGPTGILAGANVLTF TGCGCCAGCAGCTTGGGGGGCCCTACAGGGATCCTAGCAGGGGCCAACGTCCTGACTTTC
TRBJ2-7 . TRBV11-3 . CASSLDWEHWDEQYF TGTGCCAGCAGCTTAGACTGGGAACATTGGGACGAGCAGTACTTC
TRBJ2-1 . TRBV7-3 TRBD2 CASSLVGYVAGSYNEQFF TGTGCCAGCAGCTTAGTTGGGTATGTAGCGGGATCCTACAATGAGCAGTTCTTC
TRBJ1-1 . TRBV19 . CASSMRPWDTEAFF TGTGCCAGTAGTATGAGACCCTGGGACACTGAAGCTTTCTTT
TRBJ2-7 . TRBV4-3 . CASSPLLGVSYEQYF TGCGCCAGCAGCCCCCTTCTCGGGGTCTCCTACGAGCAGTACTTC
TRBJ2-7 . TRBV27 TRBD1 CASRDRDYEQYF TGTGCCAGCAGAGACAGGGACTACGAGCAGTACTTC
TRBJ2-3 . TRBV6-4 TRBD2 CASSDPQRGVHTDTQYF TGTGCCAGCAGTGACCCACAACGGGGGGTGCACACAGATACGCAGTATTTT
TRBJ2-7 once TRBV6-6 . CASSYPGQGGNEQYF TGTGCCAGCAGTTACCCGGGTCAGGGAGGTAACGAGCAGTACTTC
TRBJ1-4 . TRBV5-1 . CASSLVGGLNEKLFF TGCGCCAGCAGCTTGGTGGGGGGCCTTAATGAAAAACTGTTTTTT
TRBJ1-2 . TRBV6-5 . CASSYSIDGLYGYTF TGTGCCAGCAGTTACTCAATCGACGGACTCTATGGCTACACCTTC
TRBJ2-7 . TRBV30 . CACTIRVEQYF TGTGCCTGTACTATCCGGGTCGAGCAGTACTTC
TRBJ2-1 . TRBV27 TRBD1 CASSFRQGANEQFF TGTGCCAGCAGTTTCAGACAGGGGGCAAATGAGCAGTTCTTC
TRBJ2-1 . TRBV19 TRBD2 CASSIIGAGVGTDEQFF TGTGCCAGTAGTATAATCGGCGCGGGAGTAGGGACGGATGAGCAGTTCTTC
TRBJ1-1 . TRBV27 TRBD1 CASSLDPTGEERTEAFF TGTGCCAGCAGTTTAGACCCAACAGGGGAAGAGAGGACTGAAGCTTTCTTT
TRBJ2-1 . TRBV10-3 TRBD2 CAIGTSESSYNEQFF TGTGCCATCGGGACTAGCGAGAGCTCCTACAATGAGCAGTTCTTC